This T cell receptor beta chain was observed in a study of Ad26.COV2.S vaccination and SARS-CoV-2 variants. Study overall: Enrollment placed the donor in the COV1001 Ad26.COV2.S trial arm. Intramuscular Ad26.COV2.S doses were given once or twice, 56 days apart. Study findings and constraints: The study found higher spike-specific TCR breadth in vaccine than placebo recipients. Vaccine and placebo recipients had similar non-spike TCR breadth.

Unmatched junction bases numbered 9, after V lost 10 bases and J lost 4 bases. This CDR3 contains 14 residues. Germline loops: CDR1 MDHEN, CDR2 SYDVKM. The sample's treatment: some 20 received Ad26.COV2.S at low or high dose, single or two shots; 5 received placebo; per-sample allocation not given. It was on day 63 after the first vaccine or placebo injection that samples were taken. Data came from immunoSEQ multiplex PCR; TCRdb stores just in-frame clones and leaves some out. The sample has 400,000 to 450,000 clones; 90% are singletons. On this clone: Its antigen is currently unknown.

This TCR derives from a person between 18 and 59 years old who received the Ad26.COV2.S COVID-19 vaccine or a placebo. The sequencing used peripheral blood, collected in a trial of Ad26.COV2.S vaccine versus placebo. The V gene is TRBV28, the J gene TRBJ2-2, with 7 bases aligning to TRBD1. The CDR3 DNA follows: TGTGCCACACACAGGGGACCGGTCACCGGGGAGCTGTTTTTT. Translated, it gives CATHRGPVTGELFF. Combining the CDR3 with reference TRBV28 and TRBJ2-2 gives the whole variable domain DVKVTQSSRYLVKRTGEKVFLECVQDMDHENMFWYRQDPGLGLRLIYFSYDVKMKEKGDIPEGYSVSREKKERFSLILESASTNQTSMYLCATHRGPVTGELFFGEGSRLTVL.